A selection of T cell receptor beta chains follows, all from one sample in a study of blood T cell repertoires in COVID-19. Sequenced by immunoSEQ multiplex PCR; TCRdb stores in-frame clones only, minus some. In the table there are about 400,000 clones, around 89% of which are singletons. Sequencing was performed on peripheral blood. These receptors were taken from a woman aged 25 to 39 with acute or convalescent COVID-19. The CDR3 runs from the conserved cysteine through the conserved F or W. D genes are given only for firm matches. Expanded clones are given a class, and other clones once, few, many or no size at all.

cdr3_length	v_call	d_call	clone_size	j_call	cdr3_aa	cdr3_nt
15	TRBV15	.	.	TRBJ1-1	CATSRDTGRDTEAFF	TGTGCCACCAGCAGAGATACAGGGAGGGACACTGAAGCTTTCTTT
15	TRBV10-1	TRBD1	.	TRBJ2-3	CASSEGRGRADTQYF	TGCGCCAGCAGTGAGGGCAGGGGGCGCGCAGATACGCAGTATTTT
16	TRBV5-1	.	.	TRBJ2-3	CASSKEGGASTDTQYF	TGCGCCAGCAGCAAAGAAGGGGGGGCCAGCACAGATACGCAGTATTTT
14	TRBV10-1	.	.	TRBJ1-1	CASSWGQGGTEAFF	TGCGCCAGCAGTTGGGGGCAGGGTGGCACTGAAGCTTTCTTT
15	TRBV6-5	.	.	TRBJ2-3	CASSSPGNWTDTQYF	TGTGCCAGCAGCAGCCCAGGGAATTGGACAGATACGCAGTATTTT
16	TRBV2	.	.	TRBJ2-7	CASNPGQSIPTSGQYF	TGTGCCAGCAACCCGGGACAATCCATACCTACGAGCGGGCAGTACTTC
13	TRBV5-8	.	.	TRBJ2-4	CASSLVFRSIQYF	TGTGCCAGCAGCTTGGTCTTCAGGTCCATTCAGTACTTC
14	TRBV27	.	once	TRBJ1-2	CASRPQGGVYGYTF	TGTGCCAGCAGACCACAGGGTGGGGTCTATGGCTACACCTTC
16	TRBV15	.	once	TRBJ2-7	CATSPRVVSAQYEQYF	TGTGCCACCAGTCCCCGGGTTGTCTCAGCTCAGTACGAGCAGTACTTC
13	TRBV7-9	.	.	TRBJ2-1	CASSSTRGNEQFF	TGTGCCAGCAGCTCCACCCGGGGCAATGAGCAGTTCTTC
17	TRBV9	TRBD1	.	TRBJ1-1	CASSVSGTGGVGTEAFF	TGTGCCAGCAGCGTTTCCGGGACAGGGGGCGTTGGCACTGAAGCTTTCTTT
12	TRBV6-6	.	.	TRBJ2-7	CASSPPNYEQYF	TGTGCCAGCAGTCCGCCTAACTACGAGCAGTACTTC
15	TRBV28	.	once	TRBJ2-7	CATHPGRGRAGEQYF	TGTGCCACCCACCCCGGGCGGGGCAGGGCGGGGGAGCAGTACTTC
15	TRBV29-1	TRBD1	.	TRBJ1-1	CSPSDGTGMNTEAFF	TGCAGCCCCTCGGACGGGACAGGGATGAACACTGAAGCTTTCTTT
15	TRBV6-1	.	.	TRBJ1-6	CASSEAGGGNSPLHF	TGTGCCAGCAGTGAGGCGGGTGGGGGGAATTCACCCCTCCACTTT
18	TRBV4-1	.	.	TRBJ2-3	CASSQEIFGGASPRTQYF	TGCGCCAGCAGCCAGGAAATATTTGGGGGGGCTTCCCCACGTACGCAGTATTTT
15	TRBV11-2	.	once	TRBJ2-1	CASSPWGQSYNEQFF	TGTGCCAGCAGCCCATGGGGGCAATCCTACAATGAGCAGTTCTTC
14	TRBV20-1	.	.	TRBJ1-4	CSASNRSTNEKLFF	TGCAGTGCTAGTAATCGTAGCACTAATGAAAAACTGTTTTTT
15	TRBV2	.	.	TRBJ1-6	CASSGPRVGGSPLHF	TGTGCCAGCAGCGGCCCCCGGGTAGGAGGTTCACCCCTCCACTTT
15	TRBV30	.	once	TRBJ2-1	CAWSVPASSYNEQFF	TGTGCCTGGAGTGTACCTGCGAGCTCCTACAATGAGCAGTTCTTC
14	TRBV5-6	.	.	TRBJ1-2	CASSLDRGNYGYTF	TGTGCCAGCAGCTTGGATCGTGGCAACTATGGCTACACCTTC
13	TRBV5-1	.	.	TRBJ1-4	CASSLWLNEKLFF	TGCGCCAGCAGCTTGTGGCTTAATGAAAAACTGTTTTTT
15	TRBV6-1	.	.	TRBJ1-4	CASSEIGVTNEKLFF	TGTGCCAGCAGTGAGATCGGGGTGACCAATGAAAAACTGTTTTTT
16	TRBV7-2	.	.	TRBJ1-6	CASSLRGGAANSPLHF	TGTGCCAGCAGCTTAAGAGGGGGGGCGGCAAATTCACCCCTCCACTTT
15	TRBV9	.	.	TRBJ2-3	CASSAAARGLDTQYF	TGTGCCAGCAGCGCCGCCGCGCGGGGTCTGGATACGCAGTATTTT